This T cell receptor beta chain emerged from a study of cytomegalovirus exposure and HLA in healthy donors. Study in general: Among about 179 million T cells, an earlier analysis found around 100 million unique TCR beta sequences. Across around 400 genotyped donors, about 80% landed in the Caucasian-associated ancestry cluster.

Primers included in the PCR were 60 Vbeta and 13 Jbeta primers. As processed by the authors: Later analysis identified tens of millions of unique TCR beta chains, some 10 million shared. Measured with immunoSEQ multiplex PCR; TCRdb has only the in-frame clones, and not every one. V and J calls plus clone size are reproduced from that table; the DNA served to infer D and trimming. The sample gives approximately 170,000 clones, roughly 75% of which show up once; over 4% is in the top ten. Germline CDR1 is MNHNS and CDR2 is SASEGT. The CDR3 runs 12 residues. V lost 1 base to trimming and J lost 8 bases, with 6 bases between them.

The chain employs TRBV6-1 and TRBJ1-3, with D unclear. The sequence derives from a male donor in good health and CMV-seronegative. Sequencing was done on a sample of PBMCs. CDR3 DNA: TGTGCCAGCAGTGAAGGTTATGACACCATATATTTT. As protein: CASSEGYDTIYF.